This TCR beta chain was sequenced in a study of shared clonotypes between healthy human individuals. In the CD4+ fraction, cells were divided into CD45RA+ naive and CD45RA-negative memory subsets. V gave up 6 bases and J gave up 8 bases, with 11 bases separating them. The germline V gene encodes CDR1 MNHNS and CDR2 SASEGT. CDR3 length equals 13 residues. The protocol was immunoSEQ multiplex PCR, while the TCRdb copy is restricted to in-frame clones and leaves out a portion. Seen here are approximately 980,000 clones, around three quarters observed once, and the top ten hold over 1.3%. V usage is TRBV6-1 and J usage is TRBJ1-6, with D tentatively TRBD1 (5 bases). Sequenced material: memory CD4+ T cells sorted from blood. Specified subset: CD45RA-negative fraction. This TCR came from a man between 18 and 29 years old in good health. CDR3 bases: TGTGCCAGCAGCCGGGACGTTGATTCACCCCTCCACTTT. This codes for CASSRDVDSPLHF.